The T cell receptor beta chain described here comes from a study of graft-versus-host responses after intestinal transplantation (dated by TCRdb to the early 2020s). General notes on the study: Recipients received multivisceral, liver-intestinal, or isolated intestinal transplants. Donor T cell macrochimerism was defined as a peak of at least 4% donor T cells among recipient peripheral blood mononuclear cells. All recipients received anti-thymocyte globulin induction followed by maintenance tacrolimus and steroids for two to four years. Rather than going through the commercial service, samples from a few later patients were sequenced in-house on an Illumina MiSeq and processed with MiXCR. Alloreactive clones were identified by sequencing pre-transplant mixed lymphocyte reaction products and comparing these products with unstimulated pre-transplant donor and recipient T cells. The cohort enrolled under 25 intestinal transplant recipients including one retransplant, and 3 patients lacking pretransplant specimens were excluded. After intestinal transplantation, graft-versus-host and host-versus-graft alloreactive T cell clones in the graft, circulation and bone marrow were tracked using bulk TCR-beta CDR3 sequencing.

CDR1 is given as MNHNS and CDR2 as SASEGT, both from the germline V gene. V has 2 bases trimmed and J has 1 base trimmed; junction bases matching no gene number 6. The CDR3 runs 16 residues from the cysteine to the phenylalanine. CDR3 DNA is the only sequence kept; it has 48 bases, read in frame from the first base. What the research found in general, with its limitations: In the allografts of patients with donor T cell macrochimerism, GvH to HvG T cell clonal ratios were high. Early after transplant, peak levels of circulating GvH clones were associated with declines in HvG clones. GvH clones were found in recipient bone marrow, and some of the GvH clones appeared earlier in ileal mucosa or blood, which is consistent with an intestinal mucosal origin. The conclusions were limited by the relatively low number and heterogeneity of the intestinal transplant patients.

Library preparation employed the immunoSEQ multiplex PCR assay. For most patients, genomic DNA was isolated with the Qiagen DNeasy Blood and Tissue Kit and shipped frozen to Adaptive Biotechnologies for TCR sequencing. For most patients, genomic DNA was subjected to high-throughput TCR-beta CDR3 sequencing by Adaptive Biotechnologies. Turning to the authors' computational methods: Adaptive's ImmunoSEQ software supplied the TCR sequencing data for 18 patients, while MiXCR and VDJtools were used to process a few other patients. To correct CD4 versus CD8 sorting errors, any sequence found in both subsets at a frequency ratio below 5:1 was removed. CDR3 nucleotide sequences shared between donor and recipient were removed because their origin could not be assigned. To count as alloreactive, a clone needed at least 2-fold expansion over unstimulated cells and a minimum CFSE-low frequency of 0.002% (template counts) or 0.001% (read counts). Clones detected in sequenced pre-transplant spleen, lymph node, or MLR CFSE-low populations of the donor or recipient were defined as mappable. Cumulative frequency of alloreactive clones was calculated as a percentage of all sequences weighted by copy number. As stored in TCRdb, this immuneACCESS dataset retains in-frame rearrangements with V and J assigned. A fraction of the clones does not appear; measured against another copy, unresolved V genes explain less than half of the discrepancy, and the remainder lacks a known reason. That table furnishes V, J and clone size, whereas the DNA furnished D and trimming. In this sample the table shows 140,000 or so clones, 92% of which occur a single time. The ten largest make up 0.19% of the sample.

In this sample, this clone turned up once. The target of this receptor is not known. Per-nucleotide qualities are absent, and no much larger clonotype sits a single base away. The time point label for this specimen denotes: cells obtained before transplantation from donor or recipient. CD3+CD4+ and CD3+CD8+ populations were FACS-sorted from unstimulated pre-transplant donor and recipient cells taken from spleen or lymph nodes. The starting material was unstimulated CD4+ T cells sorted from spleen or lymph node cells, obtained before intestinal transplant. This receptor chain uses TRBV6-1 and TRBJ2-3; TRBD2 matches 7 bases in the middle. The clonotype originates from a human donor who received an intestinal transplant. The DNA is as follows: TGTGCCAGCAGTGAACCGGGAGGACGGGGCACAGATACGCAGTATTTT. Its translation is CASSEPGGRGTDTQYF.